This T cell receptor (beta chain) emerged from a study of T-cell reconstitution after alpha-beta-depleted transplantation in children. Study-level points and caveats: Newly made T cells mostly supplied T-cell counts and diversity one year after transplant. In some patients, recipient T cells and intrathymic progenitors surviving conditioning explained high day-60 diversity. Several hundred expanded graft clones reportedly gave rise to the alpha-beta T cells present about two months after transplant.

Germline V gene sequence: CDR1 SGHRS, CDR2 YFSETQ. V lost 4 bases and J 3 bases, leaving 7 bases between the germline ends. The CDR3 sequence is 12 residues long. This clonotype has a handful of counts. Its antigen is currently unknown. The TCRbeta library incorporated unique molecular identifiers. From the PCR reads, TCRdb called clonotypes with MiXCR, one entry per CDR3 protein. The profile shows about 400,000 distinct CDR3 sequences, around 16% of them singletons. This chain uses TRBV5-1 with TRBJ2-5; no definite D call. This sequence originates from a boy in the first two years of life who had a stem cell transplant for Wiskott-Aldrich syndrome, so the T cells may come from the graft donor. This specimen was PBMCs, mostly from graft donor cells, taken 360 days after TCRalphabeta/CD19-depleted stem cell transplant. CDR3 bases: TGCGCCAGCAGCATGGGAAAAGAGACCCAGTACTTC. The encoded protein is CASSMGKETQYF. Looking up the rest from reference TRBV5-1 and TRBJ2-5 gives the full variable domain: KAGVTQTPRYLIKTRGQQVTLSCSPISGHRSVSWYQQTPGQGLQFLFEYFSETQRNKGNFPGRFSGRQFSNSRSEMNVSTLELGDSALYLCASSMGKETQYFGPGTRLLVL.